Presented here are 3 T cell receptor beta chains from one specimen sequenced in a study of cytomegalovirus exposure and HLA in healthy donors. In the PCR, 60 Vbeta and 13 Jbeta primers were used. Assay used: immunoSEQ multiplex PCR; TCRdb lists only in-frame clones, some missing. The sample holds roughly 120,000 clones, about 76% seen once. The material sequenced was PBMCs. The receptors derive from a woman in her 30s in good health and CMV-seronegative.

This clone was counted between two and nine times. The chain uses TRBV29-1 and TRBJ2-7; D is ambiguous. CDR3 length equals 13 residues. Germline V lookup: CDR1 SQVTM, CDR2 ANQGSEA. V shed 5 bases and J shed 4 bases, with 15 bases lying between them. CDR3 sequence: CSVKEKAAYEQYF. The CDR3 bases are TGCAGCGTTAAGGAGAAGGCGGCATACGAGCAGTACTTC.

V is TRBV7-8 and J is TRBJ1-1; a possible D gene is TRBD1 (6 bases). The CDR3 totals 16 residues. Germline loops: CDR1 SGHVS, CDR2 FQNEAQ. V dropped 7 bases and J dropped 1 base, with 19 bases sitting between them. This CDR3 is CASIRLLQGSNTEAFF. As DNA, the CDR3 is TGTGCCAGCATTCGCCTGTTACAGGGATCGAACACTGAAGCTTTCTTT.

The CDR3: CASSPRAGQDYGYTF. The DNA of the CDR3 is TGTGCCAGCTCACCACGAGCCGGACAGGACTATGGCTACACCTTC. V gene TRBV18 combines with J gene TRBJ1-2; the match to TRBD1 covers 7 bases. V shed 1 base, J shed 3 bases, and the junction held 5 bases outside the gene matches. The CDR3 sequence is 15 residues long. Germline V gene lookup returns CDR1 KGHSH and CDR2 LQKENI.